Detailed here is one T cell receptor beta chain. Its antigen is unknown. Assay used: immunoSEQ multiplex PCR; TCRdb lists only in-frame clones, some missing. The table shows about 32,000 clones, with around 84% occurring only once. The data were taken from a study of a mutant IDH1 vaccine in newly diagnosed glioma. Across the study: Patients' prior therapy spanned radiotherapy, temozolomide, or both; most underwent both. Visits designated V12 and V13 were conducted at weeks 35 and 47, respectively. Study-level points and caveats: Around 93% of patients showed vaccine-induced immune responses across multiple MHC alleles.

J lost 4 bases, V lost 7 bases, and 3 bases had no gene match. Germline V gene lookup returns CDR1 MNHEY and CDR2 SMNVEV (reference sequence). The CDR3 has 13 amino acids. The time point here: week 35, safety follow-up. Each dose delivered 300 ug of mutant IDH1 20-mer peptide subcutaneously with imiquimod. In weeks 1, 3, 5, 7, 11, 15, 19 and 23, patients were vaccinated. The receptor comes from a man aged 25-45 years with glioma. Source: PBMCs, taken from a glioma patient whose treatment included an IDH1 peptide vaccine. The J gene is TRBJ2-1, the V gene TRBV27, with 8 nucleotides matching TRBD1. The CDR3: CASTRTGYNEQFF. In DNA, the CDR3 is TGTGCCAGCACCAGGACAGGGTACAATGAGCAGTTCTTC.